Following are 15 T cell receptor beta chains from one sample sequenced in a study of response to subunit inactivated influenza vaccine. MiXCR, applied by TCRdb to the RT-PCR reads, yields one record per CDR3 protein. The sample yields about 500,000 distinct CDR3 sequences, about 15% seen once. Sequenced material: CD4+ T cells sorted from PBMCs, taken roughly 24 months after vaccination. All receptors derive from a man in his fifties or sixties who received an inactivated influenza vaccine.

In this sample, this clonotype turned up many times. The chain uses TRBV4-3 and TRBJ2-7; maybe TRBD1 (7 bases). This CDR3 contains 16 residues. V shed 1 base and J shed 2 bases, with 15 bases lying between them. Germline CDR1 is LGHNA and CDR2 is YSLEER. The CDR3 sequence is CASSQAGGLNPYEQYF. Here the CDR3 DNA reads TGCGCCAGCAGCCAAGCAGGGGGGCTTAATCCCTACGAGCAGTACTTC.

Only a few counts were recorded for this clonotype. The rearrangement joins TRBV5-1 to TRBJ1-1; TRBD1 is a possible D gene (5 bases). Germline loops: CDR1 SGHRS, CDR2 YFSETQ. The CDR3 covers 14 residues. The V and J ends lost 7 bases and 0 bases respectively, with 13 bases between them. The CDR3 is CASGYGDLNTEAFF. For the CDR3, the DNA is TGCGCCAGCGGATATGGGGACCTGAACACTGAAGCTTTCTTT.

There are a few counts of this clonotype. V is TRBV9 and J is TRBJ1-2; maybe TRBD1 (5 bases). Germline V gene data show CDR1 as SGDLS and CDR2 as YYNGEE. V was clipped by 6 bases and J by 7 bases, with 13 bases between them. The CDR3 sequence is 12 residues long. The CDR3 coding sequence is TGTGCCAGCACCCTGGAGGGGAGTGGCTACACCTTC. Its protein product is CASTLEGSGYTF.

DNA of the CDR3: TGTGCCAGCAGCTCCCCGCTAAACAATGAGCAGTTCTTC. As protein: CASSSPLNNEQFF. The chain is built from TRBV7-9 and TRBJ2-1; D is unresolved. V lost 4 bases and J lost 5, with 9 bases in between. This CDR3 spans 13 amino acids. The germline V gene has CDR1 SEHNR and CDR2 FQNEAQ (reference sequence).

This rearrangement joins TRBV30 to TRBJ1-6; D gene uncertain. CDR1 is GTSNPN, CDR2 SVGIG, per germline (reference sequence). The ends were cut back, 0 bases at V and 0 bases at J, with 6 bases in the middle. The CDR3 spans 15 residues. The CDR3, as DNA: TGTGCCTGGAGTGTGTTGAACTCCTATAATTCACCCCTCCACTTT. It encodes CAWSVLNSYNSPLHF.

The V and J genes are TRBV6-2 or TRBV6-3 and TRBJ2-7, with TRBD2 identical over 10 bases. The CDR3 is 15 amino acids. From germline, CDR1 is MNHEY and CDR2 SVGEGT. V lost 7 bases and J lost 8; bases outside the gene matches: 14. The CDR3 DNA is TGTGCCAGCACGGCTAGCGGGAGACCAACTGAGAAGCAGTACTTC. This sequence encodes CASTASGRPTEKQYF.

This chain connects TRBV28 to TRBJ2-7; 7 nucleotides agree with TRBD1. Losses at the gene ends were 7 bases for V and 1 base for J; bases not matched to a gene: 7. The CDR3 totals 14 residues. The germline gives CDR1 MDHEN, CDR2 SYDVKM. In nucleotides, the CDR3 is TGTGCCAGCACCCCGCCGGGACAGTCCTACGAGCAGTACTTC. Residues: CASTPPGQSYEQYF.

This chain joins TRBV29-1 and TRBJ2-5, with 9 bases lining up with TRBD1. This CDR3 has 13 amino acids. Looked up from germline, CDR1 is SQVTM and CDR2 is ANQGSEA. V was pared by 6 bases and J by 5 bases, with 7 bases of the junction left unmatched. This chain's CDR3 is CSVQGAMGETQYF. For the CDR3, the DNA is TGCAGCGTACAGGGGGCAATGGGGGAGACCCAGTACTTC.

The chain has TRBV2 and TRBJ2-1; 8 bases match TRBD1. The trim removed 4 bases at V and 6 bases at J, leaving 8 bases unmatched. The germline CDR1 and CDR2 sequences are SNHLY and FYNNEI. There are 15 residues in the CDR3. CDR3 nucleotides: TGTGCCAGCAGTGGGCAGGGGGCGCCGGGCAATGAGCAGTTCTTC. This sequence encodes CASSGQGAPGNEQFF.

This rearrangement joins TRBV6-2 or TRBV6-3 to TRBJ2-2; D could derive from TRBD1 or TRBD2 (6 bases each). V gave up 7 bases and J gave up 7 bases, with 25 bases separating them. The CDR3 covers 17 residues. Germline loops: CDR1 MNHEY, CDR2 SVGEGT. The CDR3 coding sequence is TGTGCCAGCACCAAACCTCGGCGCGGGAAGGGGGTCGGGGAGCTGTTTTTT. Translating gives CASTKPRRGKGVGELFF.

A few counts support this clonotype. This chain joins TRBV29-1 and TRBJ1-5; possible D gene TRBD1, 5 bases. V lost 6 bases to trimming and J lost 7 bases, with 16 bases between them. The CDR3 is 13 residues long. Germline lookup yields CDR1 SQVTM and CDR2 ANQGSEA. The CDR3 is CSVGEGALQPQHF. The CDR3 coding sequence is TGCAGCGTGGGTGAAGGGGCCCTCCAGCCCCAGCATTTT.

The chain couples TRBV29-1 to TRBJ2-3, with 14 bases lining up with TRBD2. The CDR3 loop spans 16 amino acids. The ends lost 3 bases at V and 2 bases at J; junction bases unmatched: 4. Germline CDR1 reads SQVTM; CDR2 reads ANQGSEA. The CDR3 DNA follows: TGCAGCGTTGACGGGACTAGCGGGGGCCACACAGATACGCAGTATTTT. This encodes CSVDGTSGGHTDTQYF.

The chain combines TRBV4-3 with TRBJ2-7; TRBD1 matches 11 bases. This CDR3 has 15 residues. The germline CDR1 and CDR2 sequences are LGHNA and YSLEER. J gave up 4 bases and V 3 bases, and 5 bases lay outside the gene matches. The CDR3 nucleotides are TGCGCCAGCAGCCAGGGGACAGGGGGAAAGTACGAGCAGTACTTC. Translating it yields CASSQGTGGKYEQYF.

The chain combines TRBV29-1 with TRBJ2-2, with D unresolved. Germline CDR1 and CDR2: SQVTM and ANQGSEA. CDR3 length: 13 amino acids. Trimming removed 4 bases from V and 4 bases from J, with 10 bases in between. The CDR3 bases are TGCAGCGTTGTGAGGCAGACCACCGGGGAGCTGTTTTTT. Translation gives CSVVRQTTGELFF.

This clonotype showed up just a few times. CDR3 DNA: TGTGCCAGCAGCCAACATGCAAGCGGGGGGCTCAATGAGCAGTTCTTC. Its protein product is CASSQHASGGLNEQFF. This chain uses TRBV4-2 with TRBJ2-1, with TRBD2 matching 9 bases. The CDR3 runs to 16 residues. V dropped 2 bases and J dropped 6; count of bases not matched to a gene: 8. Looked up from germline, CDR1 is LGHNA and CDR2 is YNFKEQ.